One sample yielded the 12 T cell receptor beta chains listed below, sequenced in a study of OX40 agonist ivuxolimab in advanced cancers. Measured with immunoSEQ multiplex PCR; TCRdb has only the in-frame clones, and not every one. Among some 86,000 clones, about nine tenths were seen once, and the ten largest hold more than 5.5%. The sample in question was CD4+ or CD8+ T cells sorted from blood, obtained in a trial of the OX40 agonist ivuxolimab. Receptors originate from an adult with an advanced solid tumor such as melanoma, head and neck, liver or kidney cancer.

This chain's CDR3 is CASSSPPRTDTQYF. CDR3 in DNA: TGTGCCAGCAGCTCCCCCCCCAGGACAGATACGCAGTATTTT. This chain uses TRBV7-2 with TRBJ2-3, with D unresolved. The ends were cut back, 4 bases at V and 3 bases at J, with 11 bases in the middle. The CDR3 runs 14 residues. Germline V gene lookup returns CDR1 SGHTA and CDR2 FQGNSA.

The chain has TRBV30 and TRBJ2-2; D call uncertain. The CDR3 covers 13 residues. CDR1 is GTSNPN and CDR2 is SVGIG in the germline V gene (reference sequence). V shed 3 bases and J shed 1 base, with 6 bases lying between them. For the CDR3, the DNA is TGTGCCTGGAGGGCAGGGAACACCGGGGAGCTGTTTTTT. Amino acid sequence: CAWRAGNTGELFF.

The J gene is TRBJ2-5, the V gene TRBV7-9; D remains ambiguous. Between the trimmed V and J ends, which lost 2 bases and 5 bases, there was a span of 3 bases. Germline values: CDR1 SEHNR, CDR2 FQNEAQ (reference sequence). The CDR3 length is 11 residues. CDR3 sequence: CASSLFETQYF. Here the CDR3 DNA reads TGTGCCAGCAGCTTATTTGAGACCCAGTACTTC. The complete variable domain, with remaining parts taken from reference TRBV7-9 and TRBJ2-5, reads DTGVSQNPRHKITKRGQNVTFRCDPISEHNRLYWYRQTLGQGPEFLTYFQNEAQLEKSRLLSDRFSAERPKGSFSTLEIQRTEQGDSAMYLCASSLFETQYFGPGTRLLVL.

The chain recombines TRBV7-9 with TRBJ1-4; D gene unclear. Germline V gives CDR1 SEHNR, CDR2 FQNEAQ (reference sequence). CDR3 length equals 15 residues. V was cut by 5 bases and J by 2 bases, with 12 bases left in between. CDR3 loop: CASSLSRSTNEKLFF. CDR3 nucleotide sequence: TGTGCCAGCAGCCTTTCACGCTCGACTAATGAAAAACTGTTTTTT.

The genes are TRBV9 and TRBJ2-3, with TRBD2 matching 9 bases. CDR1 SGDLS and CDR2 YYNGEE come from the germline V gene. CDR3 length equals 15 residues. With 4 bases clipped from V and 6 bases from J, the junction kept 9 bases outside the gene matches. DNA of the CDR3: TGTGCCAGCAGCTTCCGGACTAGCGCCGGGGATACGCAGTATTTT. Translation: CASSFRTSAGDTQYF.

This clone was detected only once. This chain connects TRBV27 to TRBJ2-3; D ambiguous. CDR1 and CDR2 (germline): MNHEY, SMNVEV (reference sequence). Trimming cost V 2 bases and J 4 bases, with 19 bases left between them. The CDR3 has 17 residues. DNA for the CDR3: TGTGCCAGCAGTTTAACAAAGGTTCATACCGCCGCAGATACGCAGTATTTT. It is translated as CASSLTKVHTAADTQYF.

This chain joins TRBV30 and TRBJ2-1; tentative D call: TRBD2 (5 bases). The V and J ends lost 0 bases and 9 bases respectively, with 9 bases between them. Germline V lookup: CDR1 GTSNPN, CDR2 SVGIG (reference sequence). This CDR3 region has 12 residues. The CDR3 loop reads CAWSVVGAEQFF. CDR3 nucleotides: TGTGCCTGGAGTGTGGTGGGAGCTGAGCAGTTCTTC.

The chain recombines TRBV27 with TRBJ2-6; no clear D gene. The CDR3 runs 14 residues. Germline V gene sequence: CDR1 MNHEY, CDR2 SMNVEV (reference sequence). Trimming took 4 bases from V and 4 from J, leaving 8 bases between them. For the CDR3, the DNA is TGTGCCAGCAGTTCTGTCGACGGGGCCAACGTCCTGACTTTC. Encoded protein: CASSSVDGANVLTF.

CDR3 in amino acids: CASSLRGSPASGNTIYF. The CDR3 bases are TGTGCCAGCAGTTTACGGGGGTCACCGGCCTCTGGAAACACCATATATTTT. The chain is built from TRBV28 and TRBJ1-3, with TRBD1 as a possible D gene (5 bases). The V gene's germline CDR1 is MDHEN and CDR2 SYDVKM. This CDR3 contains 17 residues. V was shortened by 2 bases and J by 0 bases, with 14 bases between the two germline ends.

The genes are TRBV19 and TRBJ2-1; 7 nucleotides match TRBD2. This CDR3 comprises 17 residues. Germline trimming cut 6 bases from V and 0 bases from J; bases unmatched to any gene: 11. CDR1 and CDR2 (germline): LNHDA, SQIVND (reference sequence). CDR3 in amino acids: CASRPPPSGLSYNEQFF. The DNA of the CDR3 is TGTGCCAGTAGGCCTCCTCCTAGCGGACTCTCCTACAATGAGCAGTTCTTC.

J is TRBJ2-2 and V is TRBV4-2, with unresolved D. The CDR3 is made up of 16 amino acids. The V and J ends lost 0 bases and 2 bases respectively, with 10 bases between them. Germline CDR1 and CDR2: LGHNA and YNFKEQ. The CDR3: CASSQDHSINTGELFF. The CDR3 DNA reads TGTGCCAGCAGCCAAGATCACTCCATCAACACCGGGGAGCTGTTTTTT.

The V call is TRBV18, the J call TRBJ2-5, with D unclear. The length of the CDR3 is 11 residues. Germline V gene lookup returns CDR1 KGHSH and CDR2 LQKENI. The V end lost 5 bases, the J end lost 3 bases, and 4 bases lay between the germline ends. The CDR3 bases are TGTGCCAGCTCAAGCAAAGAGACCCAGTACTTC. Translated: CASSSKETQYF. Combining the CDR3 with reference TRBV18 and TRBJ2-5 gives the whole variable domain NAGVMQNPRHLVRRRGQEARLRCSPMKGHSHVYWYRQLPEEGLKFMVYLQKENIIDESGMPKERFSAEFPKEGPSILRIQQVVRGDSAAYFCASSSKETQYFGPGTRLLVL.